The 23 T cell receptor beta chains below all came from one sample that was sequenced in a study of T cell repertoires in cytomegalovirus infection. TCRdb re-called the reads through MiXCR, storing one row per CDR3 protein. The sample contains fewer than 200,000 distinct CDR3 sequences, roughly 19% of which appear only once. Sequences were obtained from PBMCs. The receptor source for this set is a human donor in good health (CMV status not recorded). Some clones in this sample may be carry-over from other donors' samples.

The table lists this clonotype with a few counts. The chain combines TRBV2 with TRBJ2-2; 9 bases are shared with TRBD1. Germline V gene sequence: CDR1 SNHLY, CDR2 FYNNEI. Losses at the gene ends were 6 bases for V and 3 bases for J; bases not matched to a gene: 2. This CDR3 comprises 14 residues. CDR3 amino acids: CASRGQGYTGELFF. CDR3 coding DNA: TGTGCCAGCAGGGGACAGGGTTACACCGGGGAGCTGTTTTTT.

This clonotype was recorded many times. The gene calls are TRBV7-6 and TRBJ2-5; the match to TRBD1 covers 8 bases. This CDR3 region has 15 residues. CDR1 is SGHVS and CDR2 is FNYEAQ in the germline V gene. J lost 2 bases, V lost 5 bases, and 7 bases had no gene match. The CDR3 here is CASSNPGTGQETQYF. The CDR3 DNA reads TGTGCCAGCAGCAACCCTGGGACAGGTCAAGAGACCCAGTACTTC.

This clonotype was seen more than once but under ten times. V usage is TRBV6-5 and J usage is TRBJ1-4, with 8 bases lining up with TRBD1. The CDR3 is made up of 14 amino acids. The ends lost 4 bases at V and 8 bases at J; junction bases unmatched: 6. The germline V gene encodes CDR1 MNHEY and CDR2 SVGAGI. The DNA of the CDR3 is TGTGCCAGCAGTTTGGACAGGGTCGGCGAAAAACTGTTTTTT. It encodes CASSLDRVGEKLFF.

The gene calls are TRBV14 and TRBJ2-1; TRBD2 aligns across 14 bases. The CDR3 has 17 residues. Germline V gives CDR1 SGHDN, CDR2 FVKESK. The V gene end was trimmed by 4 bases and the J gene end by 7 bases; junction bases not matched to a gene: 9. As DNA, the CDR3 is TGTGCCAGCAGCCCCCGGGTTCGACTAGCGGGGGGGAATGAGCAGTTCTTC. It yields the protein CASSPRVRLAGGNEQFF.

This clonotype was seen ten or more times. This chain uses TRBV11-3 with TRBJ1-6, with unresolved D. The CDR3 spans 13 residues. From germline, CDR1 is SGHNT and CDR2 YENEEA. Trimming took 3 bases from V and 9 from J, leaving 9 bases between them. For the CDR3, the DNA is TGTGCCAGCAGCTTCCCCGGGAGTTCACCCCTCCACTTT. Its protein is CASSFPGSSPLHF. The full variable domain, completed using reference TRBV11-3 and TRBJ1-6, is EAGVVQSPRYKIIEKKQPVAFWCNPISGHNTLYWYLQNLGQGPELLIRYENEEAVDDSQLPKDRFSAERLKGVDSTLKIQPAELGDSAVYLCASSFPGSSPLHFGNGTRLTVT.

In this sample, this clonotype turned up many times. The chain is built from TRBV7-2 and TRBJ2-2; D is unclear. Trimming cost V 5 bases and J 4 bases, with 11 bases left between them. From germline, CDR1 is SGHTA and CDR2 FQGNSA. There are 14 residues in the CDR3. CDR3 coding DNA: TGTGCCAGCAGCCATAGGTCTAGCACCGGGGAGCTGTTTTTT. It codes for CASSHRSSTGELFF.

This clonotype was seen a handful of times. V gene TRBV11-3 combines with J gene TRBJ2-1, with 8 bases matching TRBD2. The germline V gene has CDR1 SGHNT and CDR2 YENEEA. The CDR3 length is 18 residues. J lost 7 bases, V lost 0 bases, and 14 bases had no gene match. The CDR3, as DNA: TGTGCCAGCAGCTTAGATAAAATCGGGCGGGAGGTACTTAATGAGCAGTTCTTC. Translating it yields CASSLDKIGREVLNEQFF.

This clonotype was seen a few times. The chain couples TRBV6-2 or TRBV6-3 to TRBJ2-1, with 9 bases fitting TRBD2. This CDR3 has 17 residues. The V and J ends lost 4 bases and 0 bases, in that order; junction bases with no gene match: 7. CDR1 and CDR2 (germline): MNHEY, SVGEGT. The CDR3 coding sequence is TGTGCCAGCAGTTTCAGGCTAGCGGGAAGCTCCTACAATGAGCAGTTCTTC. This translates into CASSFRLAGSSYNEQFF.

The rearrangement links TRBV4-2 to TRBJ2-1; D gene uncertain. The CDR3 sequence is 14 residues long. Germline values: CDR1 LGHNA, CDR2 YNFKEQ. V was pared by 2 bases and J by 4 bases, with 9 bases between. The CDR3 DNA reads TGTGCCAGCAGCCAACCCCCACAGTACAATGAGCAGTTCTTC. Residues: CASSQPPQYNEQFF.

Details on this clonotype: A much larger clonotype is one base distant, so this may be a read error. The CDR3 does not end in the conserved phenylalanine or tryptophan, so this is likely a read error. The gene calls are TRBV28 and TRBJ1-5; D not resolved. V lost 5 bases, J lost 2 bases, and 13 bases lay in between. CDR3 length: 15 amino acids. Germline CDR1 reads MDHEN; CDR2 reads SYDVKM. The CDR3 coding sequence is TGTGCCAGCAGTCGGACGGAATCGGGCAATCAGCCCCAGCATTTG. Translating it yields CASSRTESGNQPQHL.

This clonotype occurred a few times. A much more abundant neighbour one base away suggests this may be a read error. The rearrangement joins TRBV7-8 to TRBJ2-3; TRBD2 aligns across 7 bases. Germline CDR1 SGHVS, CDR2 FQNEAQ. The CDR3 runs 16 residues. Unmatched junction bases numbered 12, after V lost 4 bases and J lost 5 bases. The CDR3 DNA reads TGTGCCAGCAGCTCCTACCATGCTAGCGGCATAGATACGCAGTATTTT. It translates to CASSSYHASGIDTQYF.

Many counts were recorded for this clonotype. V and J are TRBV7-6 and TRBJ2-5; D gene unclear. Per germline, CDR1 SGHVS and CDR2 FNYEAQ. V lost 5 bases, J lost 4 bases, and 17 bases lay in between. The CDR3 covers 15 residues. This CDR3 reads CASSKDRAKGETQYF. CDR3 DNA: TGTGCCAGCAGCAAGGACCGAGCTAAGGGAGAGACCCAGTACTTC. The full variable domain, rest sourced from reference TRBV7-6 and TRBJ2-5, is GAGVSQSPRYKVTKRGQDVALRCDPISGHVSLYWYRQALGQGPEFLTYFNYEAQQDKSGLPNDRFSAERPEGSISTLTIQRTEQRDSAMYRCASSKDRAKGETQYFGPGTRLLVL.

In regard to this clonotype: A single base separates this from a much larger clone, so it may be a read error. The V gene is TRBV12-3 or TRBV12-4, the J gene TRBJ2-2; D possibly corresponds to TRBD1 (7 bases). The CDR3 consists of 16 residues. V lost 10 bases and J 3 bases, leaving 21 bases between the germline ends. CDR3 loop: CANTNRGRGDTGELFF. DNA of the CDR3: TGTGCCAACACCAACAGGGGCCGCGGGGACACCGGGGAGCTGTTTTTT.

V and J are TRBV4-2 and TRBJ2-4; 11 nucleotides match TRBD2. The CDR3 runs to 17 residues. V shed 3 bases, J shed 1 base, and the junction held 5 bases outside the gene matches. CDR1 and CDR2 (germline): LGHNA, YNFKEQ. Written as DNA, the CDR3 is TGTGCCAGCAGCCAGGTAGCGGGGGGGCCGGCCAAAAACATTCAGTACTTC. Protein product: CASSQVAGGPAKNIQYF.

CDR3 in DNA: TGTGCCATCAGTGAGCCCCTAGCGGGGGGGTACACAGATACGCAGTATTTT. This encodes CAISEPLAGGYTDTQYF. The V and J genes are TRBV10-3 and TRBJ2-3; TRBD2 aligns across 12 bases. With V trimmed by 2 bases and J by 2 bases, 5 bases remained unmatched. Germline V lookup: CDR1 ENHRY, CDR2 SYGVKD. The CDR3 consists of 17 residues.

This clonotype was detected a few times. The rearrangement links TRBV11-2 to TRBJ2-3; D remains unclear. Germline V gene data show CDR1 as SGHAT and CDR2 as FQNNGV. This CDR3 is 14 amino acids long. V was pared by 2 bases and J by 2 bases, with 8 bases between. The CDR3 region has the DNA TGTGCCAGCAGCTTAAACGGGCACACAGATACGCAGTATTTT. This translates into CASSLNGHTDTQYF.

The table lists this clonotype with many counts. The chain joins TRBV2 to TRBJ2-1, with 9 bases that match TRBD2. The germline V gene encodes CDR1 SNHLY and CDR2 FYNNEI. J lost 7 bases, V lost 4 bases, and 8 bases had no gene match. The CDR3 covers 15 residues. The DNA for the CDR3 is TGTGCCAGCAGTGGTAGCGGGAGAAGGTTGAATGAGCAGTTCTTC. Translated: CASSGSGRRLNEQFF.

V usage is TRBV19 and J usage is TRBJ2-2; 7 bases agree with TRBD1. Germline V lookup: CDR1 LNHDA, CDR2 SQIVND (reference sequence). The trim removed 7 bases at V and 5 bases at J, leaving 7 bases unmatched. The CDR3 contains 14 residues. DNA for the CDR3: TGTGCCAGTATGAGACAGGGCGGGACCGGGGAGCTGTTTTTT. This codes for CASMRQGGTGELFF.

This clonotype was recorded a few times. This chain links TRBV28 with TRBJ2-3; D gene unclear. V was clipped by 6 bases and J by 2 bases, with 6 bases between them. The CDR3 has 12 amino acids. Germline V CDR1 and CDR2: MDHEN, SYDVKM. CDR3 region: CASRRNTDTQYF. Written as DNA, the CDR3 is TGTGCCAGCAGACGGAACACAGATACGCAGTATTTT.

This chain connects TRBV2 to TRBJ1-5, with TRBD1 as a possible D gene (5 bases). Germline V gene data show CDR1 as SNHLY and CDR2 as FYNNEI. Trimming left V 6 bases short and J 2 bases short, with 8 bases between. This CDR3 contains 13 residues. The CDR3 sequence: CASRTDRNQPQHF. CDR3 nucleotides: TGTGCCAGCAGGACAGACCGCAATCAGCCCCAGCATTTT.

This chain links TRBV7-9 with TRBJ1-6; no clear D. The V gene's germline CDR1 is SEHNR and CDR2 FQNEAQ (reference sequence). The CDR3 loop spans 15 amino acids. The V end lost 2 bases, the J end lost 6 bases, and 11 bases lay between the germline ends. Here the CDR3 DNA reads TGTGCCAGCAGCTTAAGGGCAGAGGGTAATTCACCCCTCCACTTT. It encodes CASSLRAEGNSPLHF.

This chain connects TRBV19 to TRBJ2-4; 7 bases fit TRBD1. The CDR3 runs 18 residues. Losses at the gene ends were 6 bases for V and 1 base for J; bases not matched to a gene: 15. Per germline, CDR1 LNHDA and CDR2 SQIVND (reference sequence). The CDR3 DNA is TGTGCCAGTAGCGAGCGGCTTGACAGGGCTTTTGCCAAAAACATTCAGTACTTC. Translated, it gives CASSERLDRAFAKNIQYF.

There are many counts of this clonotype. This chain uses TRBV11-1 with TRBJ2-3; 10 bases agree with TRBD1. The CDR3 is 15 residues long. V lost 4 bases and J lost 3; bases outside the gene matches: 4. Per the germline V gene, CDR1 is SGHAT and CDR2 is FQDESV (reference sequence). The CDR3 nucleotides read TGTGCCAGCAGCTCTCCGGGACAGGGGACAGATACGCAGTATTTT. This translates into CASSSPGQGTDTQYF.